The entry below gives a single T cell receptor beta chain sequence along with its context. Antigen: not known. The data were obtained in a study of cytomegalovirus exposure and HLA in healthy donors. General study findings and limits: The study listed under 200 cytomegalovirus-associated TCR beta chains.

Sequenced by immunoSEQ multiplex PCR; TCRdb stores in-frame clones only, minus some. Here the sample spans about 120,000 clones, roughly 90% being singletons. The CDR3 runs to 15 residues. After removal of 3 bases from V and 9 bases from J, the junction contained 9 bases not matched to a gene. CDR1 SGHNT and CDR2 YYREEE come from the germline V gene (reference sequence). The chain couples TRBV5-4 to TRBJ2-4, with TRBD1 matching over 10 bases. Source material: PBMCs. This clonotype was sampled from a woman aged 18 to 35 in good health and CMV-seronegative. The CDR3 protein is CASSSGTGAAAIQYF. Written as DNA, the CDR3 is TGTGCCAGCAGCTCCGGGACAGGGGCTGCTGCCATTCAGTACTTC.